These 25 T cell receptor beta chains were sequenced from one sample in a study of identical twins. TCRdb recomputed calls from the 5' RACE reads with MiXCR, one row per CDR3 protein. The profile shows about 920,000 distinct CDR3 sequences, 9% to 15% of them singletons. This sample also appeared in a second study, on yellow fever vaccine responses in identical twins.

Sequences were obtained from PBMCs. The receptors derive from a woman in her late teens or twenties in good health.

This clonotype was seen at least ten times. V and J are TRBV10-3 and TRBJ2-7, with D perhaps given as TRBD1 or TRBD2 (5 bases each). The CDR3 covers 13 residues. Germline CDR1 ENHRY, CDR2 SYGVKD. V lost 6 bases to trimming and J lost 2 bases, with 11 bases between them. CDR3 nucleotide sequence: TGTGCCATCAGCAACCGGGACCCCTACGAGCAGTACTTC. Residues: CAISNRDPYEQYF.

The rearrangement uses TRBV29-1 and TRBJ2-3; 11 bases match TRBD1. The germline V gene encodes CDR1 SQVTM and CDR2 ANQGSEA. This CDR3 region has 14 residues. The trim removed 3 bases at V and 5 bases at J, leaving 4 bases unmatched. CDR3 region: CSVDGTGGGDTQYF. The CDR3 DNA sequence: TGCAGCGTTGACGGGACAGGGGGTGGAGATACGCAGTATTTT.

V is TRBV5-1 and J is TRBJ2-2; 15 bases are a match to TRBD2. Per the germline V gene, CDR1 is SGHRS and CDR2 is YFSETQ. The V and J ends lost 4 bases and 1 base, in that order; junction bases with no gene match: 11. The CDR3 runs 20 residues. In DNA form, the CDR3 reads TGCGCCAGCAGCGGGCTCCCGGGACTAGCGGGGGGAAAGAACACCGGGGAGCTGTTTTTT. Amino acid sequence: CASSGLPGLAGGKNTGELFF.

This clonotype was counted only a few times. V usage is TRBV7-9 and J usage is TRBJ2-2, with D possibly being TRBD2 (6 bases). CDR1 and CDR2 (germline): SEHNR, FQNEAQ (reference sequence). Between the trimmed V and J ends, which lost 10 bases and 3 bases, there was a span of 21 bases. The CDR3 contains 16 residues. Here the CDR3 DNA reads TGTGCCATTTTAGTCGGATTGGCGGGATACACCGGGGAGCTGTTTTTT. It specifies CAILVGLAGYTGELFF.

The genes are TRBV4-2 and TRBJ2-7; 8 nucleotides line up with TRBD1. This CDR3 has 15 residues. Germline V gene data show CDR1 as LGHNA and CDR2 as YNFKEQ. V was pared by 3 bases and J by 1 base, with 5 bases of the junction left unmatched. CDR3 sequence: CASSQGQAISYEQYF. For the CDR3, the DNA is TGTGCCAGCAGCCAGGGACAGGCGATATCCTACGAGCAGTACTTC.

This clonotype was picked up many times. The chain carries TRBV15 and TRBJ2-5; D unclear. With 1 base removed from V and 5 bases from J, the gap between germline ends came to 20 bases. The CDR3 spans 17 residues. Germline CDR1 LNHNV, CDR2 YYDKDF (reference sequence). CDR3 sequence (DNA): TGTGCCACCAGCAGAGTTTTTGGGTACGGCCGTGGGGAGACCCAGTACTTC. Translation: CATSRVFGYGRGETQYF.

The chain is built from TRBV29-1 and TRBJ2-4; D gene uncertain. The germline V gene has CDR1 SQVTM and CDR2 ANQGSEA. The CDR3 contains 13 residues. The V and J ends lost 8 bases and 0 bases respectively, with 11 bases between them. CDR3 sequence reads: CSFWTGAKNIQYF. In DNA, the CDR3 is TGCAGCTTTTGGACGGGAGCCAAAAACATTCAGTACTTC.

This clonotype occurred a few times. The chain is built from TRBV4-2 and TRBJ2-2; the match to TRBD1 covers 7 bases. The germline gives CDR1 LGHNA, CDR2 YNFKEQ. CDR3 length: 14 amino acids. V dropped 4 bases and J dropped 9; count of bases not matched to a gene: 8. CDR3 residues: CASSPRQGLRELFF. CDR3 sequence (DNA): TGTGCCAGCAGCCCTCGACAGGGTTTAAGGGAGCTGTTTTTT.

The rearrangement joins TRBV4-1 to TRBJ2-5; TRBD2 agrees at 8 bases. The CDR3 spans 16 residues. V lost 0 bases to trimming and J lost 6 bases; unmatched junction nucleotides: 9. Germline CDR1 reads MGHRA; CDR2 reads YSYEKL. The CDR3 nucleotides read TGCGCCAGCAGCCAAGATCACGCGGGAGGTGGAAAGACCCAGTACTTC. Translation gives CASSQDHAGGGKTQYF.

The V call is TRBV5-1, the J call TRBJ1-6; D gene ambiguous. CDR1 and CDR2 (germline): SGHRS, YFSETQ. Trimming took 0 bases from V and 8 from J, leaving 15 bases between them. The CDR3 is made up of 16 amino acids. The CDR3 DNA reads as TGCGCCAGCAGCTTGGAACCAGCCCGATTTGATTCACCCCTCCACTTT. Protein sequence: CASSLEPARFDSPLHF.

This rearrangement joins TRBV7-6 to TRBJ2-7, with D hard to call. The germline V and J ends were trimmed by 1 base and 0 bases, with 10 bases remaining between them. This CDR3 has 15 amino acids. Germline V gene lookup returns CDR1 SGHVS and CDR2 FNYEAQ. CDR3 sequence: CASSLGGQSSYEQYF. The CDR3, as DNA: TGTGCCAGCAGCTTAGGCGGCCAGTCCTCCTACGAGCAGTACTTC. The full variable domain, completed using reference TRBV7-6 and TRBJ2-7, is GAGVSQSPRYKVTKRGQDVALRCDPISGHVSLYWYRQALGQGPEFLTYFNYEAQQDKSGLPNDRFSAERPEGSISTLTIQRTEQRDSAMYRCASSLGGQSSYEQYFGPGTRLTVT.

A remark on this clonotype: A much larger clone lies a single base off, so this may be a read error. The rearrangement uses TRBV24-1 and TRBJ2-1, with D hard to call. V gave up 1 base and J gave up 0 bases, with 9 bases separating them. Germline V gene lookup returns CDR1 KGHDR and CDR2 SFDVKD. The CDR3 has 16 residues. As DNA, the CDR3 is TGTGCCACCAGTGATTTTGGGCAGAGCTCCTACAATGAGCAGTTCTTC. Its protein product is CATSDFGQSSYNEQFF.

V is TRBV15 and J is TRBJ2-7, with D perhaps given as TRBD1 or TRBD2 (5 bases each). The CDR3 totals 14 residues. Germline lookup yields CDR1 LNHNV and CDR2 YYDKDF (reference sequence). Trimming removed 1 base from V and 7 bases from J, with 14 bases in between. CDR3 residues: CATSRAGRAWEQYF. The CDR3 nucleotides are TGTGCCACCAGCAGAGCAGGGAGAGCATGGGAGCAGTACTTC.

This clonotype appeared many times. The chain recombines TRBV20-1 with TRBJ2-1; 9 bases line up with TRBD1. V lost 5 bases to trimming and J lost 2 bases; unmatched junction nucleotides: 1. Germline V CDR1 and CDR2: DFQATT, SNEGSKA (reference sequence). The CDR3 length is 13 residues. The DNA for the CDR3 is TGCAGTGCTGGACAGGGGACCTACAATGAGCAGTTCTTC. Amino acids: CSAGQGTYNEQFF.

Only a few counts were recorded for this clonotype. V is TRBV19 and J is TRBJ2-1; possibly TRBD1 or TRBD2 for D (5 bases each). Germline V gives CDR1 LNHDA, CDR2 SQIVND (reference sequence). CDR3 length: 14 residues. V gave up 4 bases and J gave up 7 bases, with 14 bases separating them. The CDR3 here is CASSTDRDGNEQFF. The CDR3 coding sequence is TGTGCCAGTAGTACCGATCGGGACGGGAATGAGCAGTTCTTC.

The chain couples TRBV28 to TRBJ2-3; 8 bases are shared with TRBD2. The CDR3 spans 19 residues. CDR1 and CDR2 (germline): MDHEN, SYDVKM. V lost 1 base to trimming and J lost 5 bases; unmatched junction nucleotides: 17. The DNA for the CDR3 is TGTGCCAGCAGTTTATTTCGGCGGCGACTAGCGCCAACGGGAGATACGCAGTATTTT. It translates to CASSLFRRRLAPTGDTQYF.

The chain has TRBV24-1 and TRBJ2-1, with TRBD2 matching 11 bases. The CDR3 covers 16 residues. CDR1 is KGHDR, CDR2 SFDVKD, per germline. V gave up 2 bases and J gave up 9 bases; unmatched junction bases: 8. The CDR3 loop is CATSDSLAGGSIEQFF. In nucleotides, the CDR3 is TGTGCCACCAGTGATTCCCTAGCGGGAGGATCAATTGAGCAGTTCTTC.

This chain connects TRBV5-1 to TRBJ1-1; D not resolved. Germline CDR1 reads SGHRS; CDR2 reads YFSETQ. V lost 0 bases, J lost 3 bases, and 9 bases lay in between. This CDR3 has 14 residues. This CDR3 is CASSLGHTDTEAFF. For the CDR3, the DNA is TGCGCCAGCAGCTTGGGGCATACGGACACTGAAGCTTTCTTT.

V usage is TRBV10-3 and J usage is TRBJ2-7; 8 positions agree with TRBD1. V shed 10 bases, J shed 6 bases, and the junction held 5 bases outside the gene matches. The germline CDR1 and CDR2 sequences are ENHRY and SYGVKD. The CDR3 is 11 amino acids. CDR3 residues: CASRQGSEQYV. DNA for the CDR3: TGTGCCAGCCGACAGGGGAGCGAGCAGTACGTC.

Ten or more counts support this clonotype. The chain employs TRBV9 and TRBJ2-6; unclear D gene. CDR1 is SGDLS, CDR2 YYNGEE, per germline. Trimming left V 4 bases short and J 0 bases short, with 17 bases between. The CDR3 is 18 amino acids. CDR3 loop: CASSPNPTFLSGANVLTF. The CDR3 DNA reads TGTGCCAGCAGCCCCAATCCGACGTTTCTCTCTGGGGCCAACGTCCTGACTTTC.

This clonotype was recorded a few times. The chain links TRBV20-1 to TRBJ1-1; weak D call: TRBD1 (5 bases). The length of the CDR3 is 13 residues. Trimming took 5 bases from V and 1 from J, leaving 11 bases between them. The germline gives CDR1 DFQATT, CDR2 SNEGSKA (reference sequence). CDR3 bases: TGCAGTGCTGTCCCGGGGGGGAACACTGAAGCTTTCTTT. Encoded protein: CSAVPGGNTEAFF.

The chain employs TRBV24-1 and TRBJ2-3, with 7 bases matching TRBD2. The CDR3 loop spans 14 amino acids. V was pared by 12 bases and J by 2 bases, with 10 bases of the junction left unmatched. Per the germline V gene, CDR1 is KGHDR and CDR2 is SFDVKD. CDR3 DNA: TGTGCCTCCTCATCTCGGGACTACACAGATACGCAGTATTTT. Its protein product is CASSSRDYTDTQYF.

A few counts support this clonotype. The chain has TRBV24-1 and TRBJ2-1, with 12 bases identical to TRBD2. Germline CDR1 reads KGHDR; CDR2 reads SFDVKD. The CDR3 has 16 residues. Unmatched junction bases numbered 7, after V lost 4 bases and J lost 7 bases. The CDR3 protein is CATSDPSSGGANEQFF. CDR3 coding DNA: TGTGCCACCAGTGACCCCTCTAGCGGGGGGGCAAATGAGCAGTTCTTC.

This chain uses TRBV10-3 with TRBJ2-3, with D possibly TRBD1 on 6 matching bases. This CDR3 region has 14 residues. The V end lost 7 bases, the J end lost 0 bases, and 11 bases lay between the germline ends. Germline CDR1 reads ENHRY; CDR2 reads SYGVKD. Here the CDR3 DNA reads TGTGCCATCACCAGGACAGTTAGCACAGATACGCAGTATTTT. This translates into CAITRTVSTDTQYF.

V and J are TRBV20-1 and TRBJ2-2, with TRBD2 identical over 7 bases. Germline CDR1 and CDR2: DFQATT and SNEGSKA (reference sequence). The CDR3 has 15 amino acids. V shed 2 bases, J shed 2 bases, and the junction held 5 bases outside the gene matches. CDR3 region: CSARLASGNTGELFF. DNA for the CDR3: TGCAGTGCTAGACTGGCTAGCGGAAACACCGGGGAGCTGTTTTTT.